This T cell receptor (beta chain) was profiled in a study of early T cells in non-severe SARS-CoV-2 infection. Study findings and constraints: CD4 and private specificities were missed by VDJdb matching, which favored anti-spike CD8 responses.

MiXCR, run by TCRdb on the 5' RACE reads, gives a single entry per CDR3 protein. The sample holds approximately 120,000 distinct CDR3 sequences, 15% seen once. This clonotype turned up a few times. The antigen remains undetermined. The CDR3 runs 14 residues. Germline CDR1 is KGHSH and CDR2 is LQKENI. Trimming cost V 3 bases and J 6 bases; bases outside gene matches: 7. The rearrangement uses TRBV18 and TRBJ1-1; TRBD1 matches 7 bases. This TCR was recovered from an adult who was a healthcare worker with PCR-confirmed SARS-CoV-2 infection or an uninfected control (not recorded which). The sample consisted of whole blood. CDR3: CASSPTGSGAEAFF. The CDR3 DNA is TGTGCCAGCTCACCGACAGGGTCAGGGGCTGAAGCTTTCTTT.